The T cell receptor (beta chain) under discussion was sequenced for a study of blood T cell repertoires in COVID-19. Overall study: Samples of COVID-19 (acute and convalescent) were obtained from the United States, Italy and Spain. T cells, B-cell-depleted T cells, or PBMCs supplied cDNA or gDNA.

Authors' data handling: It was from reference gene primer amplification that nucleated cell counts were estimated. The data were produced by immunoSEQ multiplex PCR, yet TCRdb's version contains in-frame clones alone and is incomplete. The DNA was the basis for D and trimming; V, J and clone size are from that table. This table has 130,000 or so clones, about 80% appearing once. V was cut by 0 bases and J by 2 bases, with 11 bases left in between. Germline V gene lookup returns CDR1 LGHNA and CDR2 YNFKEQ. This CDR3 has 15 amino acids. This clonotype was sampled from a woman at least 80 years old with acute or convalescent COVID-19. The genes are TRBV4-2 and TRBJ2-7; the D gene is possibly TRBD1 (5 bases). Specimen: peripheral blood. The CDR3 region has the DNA TGTGCCAGCAGCCAAGAACAGGACGGCGCCTACGAGCAGTACTTC. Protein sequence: CASSQEQDGAYEQYF.